The T cell receptor (beta chain) under discussion was sequenced for a study of blood T cell repertoires in COVID-19. About the study: Samples of COVID-19 (acute and convalescent) were obtained from the United States, Italy and Spain. Nucleic acid was either cDNA or gDNA, and it came from T cells, B-cell-depleted T cells, or PBMCs.

With regard to this clone: The junction shows a germline mismatch at one end, possibly a read error.

In the source study's methods: Amplification of reference gene primers was used by the study to estimate nucleated cell counts. Produced via immunoSEQ multiplex PCR; TCRdb's table is partial and in-frame only. The V and J calls and the clone size are those of that table, but D and trimming were determined from the DNA. The repertoire holds under 200,000 clones, 60% to 80% seen once, with roughly 17% in the top ten. The CDR3 covers 13 residues. Germline CDR1 is PRHDT and CDR2 is FYEKMQ (reference sequence). The chain combines TRBV13 with TRBJ2-7; D gene uncertain. This sequence originates from a man between 60 and 75 years old with active or convalescent COVID-19. The sample consisted of peripheral blood. CDR3 protein: CASSVGSSYEQYF. CDR3 coding DNA: TGTGCCAGCAGCGTAGGCAGCTCCTACGAGCAGTACTTC.